Below, one TCR beta chain is given with its context. These data come from a study of blood T cell repertoires in COVID-19. CDR3 size: 15 residues. Repertoires were generated with immunoSEQ multiplex PCR, while TCRdb's copy carries only in-frame clones and drops some. The table includes roughly 500,000 clones, about nine tenths detected once. Cohort 3 recovery required two negative PCRs, clearance, or symptom resolution. This TCR derives from a woman aged 55-70 years who had recovered from COVID-19. This chain connects TRBV7-5 to TRBJ1-1; the D call of TRBD1 is as the table states it, not checked on the DNA. TRBV7-5 is termed a pseudogene. The source material was PBMCs or T cells enriched from blood (not recorded which). This chain's CDR3 is CARSLEGVVNTEAFF. In DNA, the CDR3 is TGTGCCAGAAGCTTGGAAGGGGTGGTGAACACTGAAGCTTTCTTT.